This TCR beta chain comes out of a study of identical twins. With V trimmed by 4 bases and J by 4 bases, 8 bases remained unmatched. The germline V gene has CDR1 SGHRS and CDR2 YFSETQ. This CDR3 region has 15 residues. Notes on the study in general: Model-predicted out-of-frame TCR alpha sharing fell below observed values in monozygotic twins.

Points on this clonotype: No antigen is known for it.

TCRdb used MiXCR to reprocess the 5' RACE reads, holding one entry per CDR3 protein. The profile covers around 480,000 distinct CDR3 sequences, with roughly an eighth appearing a single time and approximately 0.98% taken by the ten largest. The sample was also reused in another study, on yellow fever vaccine responses in identical twins.

The chain uses TRBV5-1 and TRBJ2-5; 9 bases are a match to TRBD2. The sample was CD4+ T cells sorted from blood. The clonotype comes from a woman aged 18-29 years in good health. The DNA for the CDR3 is TGCGCCAGCAGCGAAGCGGGACTAGCCGCAGAGACCCAGTACTTC. Translated, it gives CASSEAGLAAETQYF. Full variable domain (missing parts from reference TRBV5-1 and TRBJ2-5): KAGVTQTPRYLIKTRGQQVTLSCSPISGHRSVSWYQQTPGQGLQFLFEYFSETQRNKGNFPGRFSGRQFSNSRSEMNVSTLELGDSALYLCASSEAGLAAETQYFGPGTRLLVL.